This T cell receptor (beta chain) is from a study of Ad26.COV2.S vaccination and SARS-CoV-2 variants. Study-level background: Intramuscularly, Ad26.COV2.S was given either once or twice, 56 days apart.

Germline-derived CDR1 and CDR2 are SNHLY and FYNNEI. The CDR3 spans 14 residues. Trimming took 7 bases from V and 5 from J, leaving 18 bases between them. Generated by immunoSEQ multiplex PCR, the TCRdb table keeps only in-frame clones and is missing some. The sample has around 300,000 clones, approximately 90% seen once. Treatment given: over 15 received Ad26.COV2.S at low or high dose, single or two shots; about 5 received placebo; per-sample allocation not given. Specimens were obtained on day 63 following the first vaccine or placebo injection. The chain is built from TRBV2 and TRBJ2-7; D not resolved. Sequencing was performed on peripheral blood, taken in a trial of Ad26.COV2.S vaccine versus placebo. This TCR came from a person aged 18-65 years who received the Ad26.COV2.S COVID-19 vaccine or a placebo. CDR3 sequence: CASNPLLSFDEQYF. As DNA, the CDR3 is TGTGCCAGCAATCCTCTTTTATCTTTCGACGAGCAGTACTTC.